The rows below give T cell receptor beta chains drawn from one sample of a study of cytotoxic CD8 clonotypes in ibrutinib-treated CLL. The table came from immunoSEQ multiplex PCR; TCRdb's copy has only in-frame clones and leaves some out. The table includes about 270,000 clones, approximately 76% detected once. The specimen was PBMCs, collected at disease progression, from a patient treated with ibrutinib. The receptor set was obtained from a human donor with chronic lymphocytic leukemia. The CDR3 runs from the conserved cysteine through the conserved F or W. The D gene is left open where the match is weak. For some rows the clone size is stated as once, few or many, or as a class when expanded; others skip it.

TRBD1	15	TRBV18	.	TRBJ2-5	CASTFRRTGEETQYF	TGTGCCAGCACATTCCGGCGCACAGGGGAAGAGACCCAGTACTTC
TRBD1	13	TRBV6-1	once	TRBJ1-1	CASGDSANTEAFF	TGTGCCAGCGGGGACAGCGCGAACACTGAAGCTTTCTTT
TRBD1	16	TRBV7-9	once	TRBJ2-7	CASSSTVGQVAYEQYF	TGTGCCAGCAGCTCAACAGTGGGACAGGTGGCCTACGAGCAGTACTTC
.	12	TRBV7-9	.	TRBJ1-2	CASSLGGGLYTF	TGTGCCAGCAGCTTAGGTGGGGGCCTCTACACCTTC
.	13	TRBV4-3	few	TRBJ1-5	CASSQDGRQPQHF	TGCGCCAGCAGCCAAGACGGTCGTCAGCCCCAGCATTTT
.	14	TRBV7-9	.	TRBJ2-5	CASSQIRAQETQYF	TGTGCCAGCAGCCAAATCAGGGCACAAGAGACCCAGTACTTC
.	13	TRBV28	few	TRBJ2-2	CASRRGGTGELFF	TGTGCCAGCAGGCGAGGCGGCACCGGGGAGCTGTTTTTT
TRBD2	16	TRBV6-1	.	TRBJ2-1	CASSEDLRGSYNEQFF	TGTGCCAGCAGTGAAGACCTGCGGGGGTCCTACAATGAGCAGTTCTTC
.	16	TRBV9	.	TRBJ2-1	CASSVSRVAVYNEQFF	TGTGCCAGCAGCGTATCCAGGGTAGCGGTCTACAATGAGCAGTTCTTC
TRBD1	15	TRBV6-5	.	TRBJ2-6	CASTPGTAGANVLTF	TGTGCCAGCACTCCCGGGACAGCTGGGGCCAACGTCCTGACTTTC
.	15	TRBV7-2	.	TRBJ2-3	CASSLRGGGTDTQYF	TGTGCCAGCAGCCTTAGAGGGGGGGGCACAGATACGCAGTATTTT
.	13	TRBV2	.	TRBJ1-2	CASSDRGSAGYTF	TGTGCCAGCAGTGATAGGGGGTCCGCTGGCTACACCTTC
TRBD1	17	TRBV7-9	.	TRBJ1-2	CASSPWGQGEWDYGYTF	TGTGCCAGCAGCCCGTGGGGACAGGGAGAATGGGACTATGGCTACACCTTC
.	12	TRBV29-1	.	TRBJ2-7	CSVGGGAYEQYF	TGCAGCGTTGGAGGAGGGGCCTACGAGCAGTACTTC
TRBD1	13	TRBV7-2	.	TRBJ2-7	CASSLDRGYEQYF	TGTGCCAGCAGCTTAGACAGGGGCTACGAGCAGTACTTC
.	15	TRBV19	.	TRBJ1-4	CASSIGSGAIEKLFF	TGTGCCAGTAGTATAGGTTCAGGGGCAATCGAAAAACTGTTTTTT
.	12	TRBV29-1	.	TRBJ2-7	CSVQRGSYEQYF	TGCAGCGTCCAGAGGGGGTCCTACGAGCAGTACTTC
.	15	TRBV5-4	.	TRBJ2-3	CASSLKRVVPDTQYF	TGTGCCAGCAGCTTGAAAAGGGTGGTCCCAGATACGCAGTATTTT
TRBD2	16	TRBV4-3	.	TRBJ2-7	CASSQELLAESYEQYF	TGCGCCAGCAGCCAAGAATTGCTAGCGGAGTCCTACGAGCAGTACTTC
.	14	TRBV7-8	once	TRBJ2-1	CASSRTGVRNEQFF	TGTGCCAGCAGCAGGACTGGGGTGAGGAATGAGCAGTTCTTC
.	14	TRBV18	.	TRBJ1-2	CASSPPPSRGGYTF	TGTGCCAGCTCACCACCCCCGTCCCGGGGCGGCTACACCTTC
.	14	TRBV4-2	once	TRBJ2-7	CASSLTGQTYEQYF	TGTGCCAGCAGCCTAACGGGACAAACCTACGAGCAGTACTTC
TRBD1	15	TRBV9	few	TRBJ1-5	CASSSGQGSNQPQHF	TGTGCCAGCAGCTCGGGACAGGGTAGCAATCAGCCCCAGCATTTT
TRBD2	17	TRBV9	.	TRBJ2-1	CASSVESSGRTYNEQFF	TGTGCCAGCAGCGTAGAGTCTAGCGGGAGGACATACAATGAGCAGTTCTTC
.	14	TRBV5-1	few	TRBJ2-5	CASSSAQVQETQYF	TGCGCCAGCAGCTCTGCGCAGGTCCAAGAGACCCAGTACTTC
.	14	TRBV12-5	few	TRBJ1-1	CASGFSVSYTEAFF	TGTGCTAGTGGTTTTAGTGTCAGTTACACTGAAGCTTTCTTT
TRBD2	13	TRBV6-6	.	TRBJ2-7	CASSYAGGYEQYF	TGTGCCAGCAGTTACGCGGGGGGGTACGAGCAGTACTTC
.	14	TRBV29-1	.	TRBJ1-1	CSVDPGAMNTEAFF	TGCAGCGTTGATCCAGGGGCAATGAACACTGAAGCTTTCTTT
.	14	TRBV4-1	.	TRBJ2-7	CASSQTSGSYEQYF	TGCGCCAGCAGCCAAACCAGCGGATCCTACGAGCAGTACTTC
.	13	TRBV6-5	.	TRBJ2-1	CASSYRKWHEQFF	TGTGCCAGCAGTTATAGGAAGTGGCATGAGCAGTTCTTC
.	11	TRBV29-1	.	TRBJ1-1	CSVQGWTEAFF	TGCAGCGTCCAGGGTTGGACTGAAGCTTTCTTT
.	16	TRBV10-3	.	TRBJ1-2	CAITAGGLGGRDGYTF	TGTGCCATCACTGCGGGGGGACTGGGTGGTAGAGATGGCTACACCTTC
.	12	TRBV7-2	.	TRBJ2-1	CASTTTGNEQFF	TGTGCCAGCACCACCACAGGAAATGAGCAGTTCTTC
TRBD2	15	TRBV4-3	.	TRBJ2-7	CASSRGLGGLYEQYF	TGCGCCAGCAGCCGGGGACTAGGGGGACTTTACGAGCAGTACTTC
.	16	TRBV6-5	.	TRBJ2-3	CASSYRKGSSTDTQYF	TGTGCCAGCAGTTATAGGAAAGGAAGTAGCACAGATACGCAGTATTTT
.	13	TRBV5-6	.	TRBJ1-2	CASSLGLVLGYTF	TGTGCCAGCAGCTTGGGCCTTGTTCTCGGCTACACCTTC
TRBD1	15	TRBV7-6	.	TRBJ1-2	CASSLAAGGNGGYTF	TGTGCCAGCAGCTTAGCGGCAGGGGGAAACGGAGGCTACACCTTC
TRBD1	15	TRBV7-9	once	TRBJ2-1	CASSRWGTGNTEQFF	TGTGCCAGCAGCCGCTGGGGGACAGGGAACACCGAGCAGTTCTTC
TRBD1	15	TRBV5-4	few	TRBJ1-1	CASSLPGQGGTEAFF	TGTGCCAGCAGCTTGCCCGGACAGGGAGGCACTGAAGCTTTCTTT
TRBD2	18	TRBV23-1	.	TRBJ2-2	CASSQDEVRLAGAGELFF	TGCGCCAGCAGTCAGGACGAAGTCAGACTAGCGGGGGCCGGGGAGCTGTTTTTT